This is a list of T cell receptor beta chains from one sample in a study of blood T cell repertoires in COVID-19. Only in-frame clones appear in the TCRdb table, and some are missing; sequencing was by immunoSEQ multiplex PCR. The repertoire holds approximately 170,000 clones, over 75% seen once, with approximately 1.1% in the top ten. Sample: peripheral blood. The receptors were gathered from a man in his fifties or sixties who had recovered from COVID-19. Each CDR3 is given with its conserved first and last residue. A D gene is named only where the DNA matches it firmly. Only part of the rows carry a size: once, few, many, or a class if the clone is expanded.

v_call: TRBV7-2; j_call: TRBJ2-7; clone_size: once; d_call: TRBD1; cdr3_nt: TGTGCCAGCAGCTTAACAGGGGGCTACGAGCAGTACTTC; cdr3_aa: CASSLTGGYEQYF
v_call: TRBV4-1; j_call: TRBJ1-1; clone_size: -; d_call: TRBD1; cdr3_nt: TGCGCCAGCAGCCATGAACAGGGGGTTAACACTGAAGCTTTCTTT; cdr3_aa: CASSHEQGVNTEAFF
v_call: TRBV9; j_call: TRBJ2-1; clone_size: -; d_call: TRBD1; cdr3_nt: TGTGCCAGCAGCGTAGGCGGTACAGGGGGGAATGAGCAGTTCTTC; cdr3_aa: CASSVGGTGGNEQFF
v_call: TRBV5-1; j_call: TRBJ1-4; clone_size: -; d_call: TRBD1; cdr3_nt: TGCGCCAGCAGCCGGGGACAGGGGGCGACTAATGAAAAACTGTTTTTT; cdr3_aa: CASSRGQGATNEKLFF
v_call: TRBV13; j_call: TRBJ1-2; clone_size: -; d_call: TRBD1; cdr3_nt: TGTGCCAGCAGCCCGGGACAGGGGTTGCGAGGCTACACCTTC; cdr3_aa: CASSPGQGLRGYTF
v_call: TRBV11-3; j_call: TRBJ2-1; clone_size: once; d_call: -; cdr3_nt: TGTGCCAGCAGCAGCTCAATGGCCGGGGATGAGCAGTTCTTC; cdr3_aa: CASSSSMAGDEQFF
v_call: TRBV7-9; j_call: TRBJ1-5; clone_size: -; d_call: -; cdr3_nt: TGTGCCAGCAGTCTGGAGCACAGCAATCAGCCCCAGCATTTT; cdr3_aa: CASSLEHSNQPQHF
v_call: TRBV3-1/TRBV3-2; j_call: TRBJ1-1; clone_size: -; d_call: -; cdr3_nt: TGTGCCAGCAGCCAAGGGGCAGGCCAGAACACTGAAGCTTTCTTT; cdr3_aa: CASSQGAGQNTEAFF
v_call: TRBV14; j_call: TRBJ1-2; clone_size: -; d_call: -; cdr3_nt: TGTGCCAGCAGCCAAGTTTGGGCCTATGGCTACACCTTC; cdr3_aa: CASSQVWAYGYTF
v_call: TRBV7-7; j_call: TRBJ1-4; clone_size: -; d_call: TRBD1; cdr3_nt: TGTGCTAGCAGCCTATCGGACAGGCTTAATGAAAAACTGTTTTTT; cdr3_aa: CASSLSDRLNEKLFF
v_call: TRBV7-9; j_call: TRBJ2-1; clone_size: -; d_call: -; cdr3_nt: TGTGCCAGCAGCTTAACTAGGGTTGAGCAGTTCTTC; cdr3_aa: CASSLTRVEQFF
v_call: TRBV5-1; j_call: TRBJ2-7; clone_size: -; d_call: -; cdr3_nt: TGCGCCAGCAGCTTAGGAGCCTACGAGCAGTACTTC; cdr3_aa: CASSLGAYEQYF
v_call: TRBV21-1; j_call: TRBJ2-7; clone_size: -; d_call: -; cdr3_nt: TGTGCCAGCAGCAAACCCCCAACAATTTACGAGCAGTACTTC; cdr3_aa: CASSKPPTIYEQYF
v_call: TRBV11-1; j_call: TRBJ1-1; clone_size: -; d_call: -; cdr3_nt: TGTGCCAGCAGCTTAGAGGGAAGGGGCAGGGCTGAAGCTTTCTTT; cdr3_aa: CASSLEGRGRAEAFF
v_call: TRBV3-1/TRBV3-2; j_call: TRBJ1-6; clone_size: -; d_call: -; cdr3_nt: TGTGCCAGCAGCGTGAGGTCCGGAGGTAATTCACCCCTCCACTTT; cdr3_aa: CASSVRSGGNSPLHF
v_call: TRBV2; j_call: TRBJ1-4; clone_size: few; d_call: -; cdr3_nt: TGTGCCAGCAGTCAAATGGTAGGAGCTAATGAAAAACTGTTTTTT; cdr3_aa: CASSQMVGANEKLFF
v_call: TRBV19; j_call: TRBJ1-4; clone_size: once; d_call: -; cdr3_nt: TGTGCCAGTAGTATAGTCACAGGGTTCGGCGAAAAACTGTTTTTT; cdr3_aa: CASSIVTGFGEKLFF
v_call: TRBV3-1/TRBV3-2; j_call: TRBJ2-1; clone_size: -; d_call: TRBD2; cdr3_nt: TGTGCCAGCAGCCGAAGAGCCCAGACTAGCGGGGTCAACAATGAGCAGTTCTTC; cdr3_aa: CASSRRAQTSGVNNEQFF
v_call: TRBV27; j_call: TRBJ1-2; clone_size: -; d_call: TRBD1; cdr3_nt: TGTGCCAGCAGTTTATTTCAGGGGGCCTATGGCTACACCTTC; cdr3_aa: CASSLFQGAYGYTF
v_call: TRBV7-2; j_call: TRBJ2-5; clone_size: -; d_call: TRBD2; cdr3_nt: TGTGCCAGCAGCCACACTAGCGGGGGGGGTCAAGAGACCCAGTACTTC; cdr3_aa: CASSHTSGGGQETQYF
v_call: TRBV9; j_call: TRBJ2-1; clone_size: few; d_call: TRBD2; cdr3_nt: TGTGCCAGCAGCTCCCGGACTAGCGCCATTAAAAATGAGCAGTTCTTC; cdr3_aa: CASSSRTSAIKNEQFF
v_call: TRBV5-1; j_call: TRBJ1-2; clone_size: -; d_call: -; cdr3_nt: TGCGCCAGCAGCTTGGGGACAGCGACACTTAACTATGGCTACACCTTC; cdr3_aa: CASSLGTATLNYGYTF
v_call: TRBV6-5; j_call: TRBJ1-2; clone_size: -; d_call: TRBD1; cdr3_nt: TGTGCCAGCAGTCAACGACAGGGAATGGATGGCTACACCTTC; cdr3_aa: CASSQRQGMDGYTF
v_call: TRBV19; j_call: TRBJ2-3; clone_size: -; d_call: -; cdr3_nt: TGTGCCAGTAGTATATCGAAGGGACATCGATTGGATTTT; cdr3_aa: CASSISKGHRLDF
v_call: TRBV11-2; j_call: TRBJ2-1; clone_size: -; d_call: -; cdr3_nt: TGTGCCAGCAGCCTTACTCAGGGATACAATGAGCAGTTCTTC; cdr3_aa: CASSLTQGYNEQFF
v_call: TRBV3-1/TRBV3-2; j_call: TRBJ1-2; clone_size: -; d_call: -; cdr3_nt: TGTGCCAGCAGCCCTGAGCCAAGCTATGGCTACACCTTC; cdr3_aa: CASSPEPSYGYTF
v_call: TRBV7-6; j_call: TRBJ1-5; clone_size: -; d_call: TRBD1; cdr3_nt: TGTGCCAGCAGCCCCGGGACAGTAAATAGCAATCAGCCCCAGCATTTT; cdr3_aa: CASSPGTVNSNQPQHF
v_call: TRBV18; j_call: TRBJ2-7; clone_size: -; d_call: TRBD1; cdr3_nt: TGTGCCAGCTCAATCTCAGGGGGAACGGGCGAGCAGTACTTC; cdr3_aa: CASSISGGTGEQYF
v_call: TRBV6-5; j_call: TRBJ2-6; clone_size: -; d_call: -; cdr3_nt: TGTGCCAGCAGTTCGGTTAGTGGGGCCAACGTCCTGACTTTC; cdr3_aa: CASSSVSGANVLTF
v_call: TRBV9; j_call: TRBJ1-2; clone_size: -; d_call: -; cdr3_nt: TGTGCCAGCACCATCTCCGGACAGTTATATGGCTACACCTTC; cdr3_aa: CASTISGQLYGYTF
v_call: TRBV7-7; j_call: TRBJ2-3; clone_size: -; d_call: -; cdr3_nt: TGTGCTAGCAGCTTAGGGGGGGACAGGAACACAGATACGCAGTATTTT; cdr3_aa: CASSLGGDRNTDTQYF
v_call: TRBV7-2; j_call: TRBJ2-3; clone_size: -; d_call: TRBD1; cdr3_nt: TGTGCCAGCAGCTTACAACTAGGGGGCCCAGATACGCAGTATTTT; cdr3_aa: CASSLQLGGPDTQYF
v_call: TRBV2; j_call: TRBJ2-7; clone_size: -; d_call: -; cdr3_nt: TGTGCCAGCAGCTCCCGGACTATTAGCGAGCAGTACTTC; cdr3_aa: CASSSRTISEQYF
v_call: TRBV6-5; j_call: TRBJ2-2; clone_size: -; d_call: -; cdr3_nt: TGTGCCAGCAGTTATAGGGGCACCGGGGAGCTGTTTTTT; cdr3_aa: CASSYRGTGELFF
v_call: TRBV18; j_call: TRBJ2-7; clone_size: once; d_call: -; cdr3_nt: TGTGCCAGCTCACAAATAACTGCCTACGAGCAGTACTTC; cdr3_aa: CASSQITAYEQYF
v_call: TRBV24-1; j_call: TRBJ2-7; clone_size: -; d_call: -; cdr3_nt: TGTGCCACCAGTGAAGGGGTCGGGCAGTACTTC; cdr3_aa: CATSEGVGQYF
v_call: TRBV6-5; j_call: TRBJ1-6; clone_size: -; d_call: -; cdr3_nt: TGTGCCAGCAGTTACTCGAAGGCAGGGGATTCACCCCTCCACTTT; cdr3_aa: CASSYSKAGDSPLHF
v_call: TRBV30; j_call: TRBJ2-3; clone_size: -; d_call: -; cdr3_nt: TGTGCCTGGAACAAGATGGGGGGTCGGACAGATACGCAGTATTTT; cdr3_aa: CAWNKMGGRTDTQYF
v_call: TRBV5-4; j_call: TRBJ2-2; clone_size: -; d_call: -; cdr3_nt: TGTGCCAGCAGAGGGGCGGGAGGGGAGCTGTTTTTT; cdr3_aa: CASRGAGGELFF
v_call: TRBV2; j_call: TRBJ1-2; clone_size: -; d_call: TRBD1; cdr3_nt: TGTGCCAGCAGCTATACCCCGACAGGGGGCGAAGATGGCTACACCTTC; cdr3_aa: CASSYTPTGGEDGYTF
v_call: TRBV6-5; j_call: TRBJ1-1; clone_size: once; d_call: TRBD1; cdr3_nt: TGTGCCAGCAAATTGGGGCAGGGGGGAGCTTTCTTT; cdr3_aa: CASKLGQGGAFF
v_call: TRBV3-1/TRBV3-2; j_call: TRBJ1-4; clone_size: -; d_call: -; cdr3_nt: TGTGCCAGCAGCCAAGAGCCTCCGGGGGGATGGGGTGAAAAACTGTTTTTT; cdr3_aa: CASSQEPPGGWGEKLFF
v_call: TRBV30; j_call: TRBJ2-2; clone_size: -; d_call: TRBD2; cdr3_nt: TGTGCCTGGAGCGCAAGCGGGGCGACCGAGCTGTTTTTT; cdr3_aa: CAWSASGATELFF
v_call: TRBV10-3; j_call: TRBJ2-2; clone_size: -; d_call: -; cdr3_nt: TGTGCCATCAGTGGGGCGGTAGGGGCGGACACCGGGGAGCTGTTTTTT; cdr3_aa: CAISGAVGADTGELFF
v_call: TRBV19; j_call: TRBJ1-1; clone_size: few; d_call: TRBD1; cdr3_nt: TGTGCCAGTAGTCCCCGACAGGGGGCGGGTGGCGCTGAAGCTTTCTTT; cdr3_aa: CASSPRQGAGGAEAFF
v_call: TRBV3-1/TRBV3-2; j_call: TRBJ1-1; clone_size: -; d_call: TRBD1; cdr3_nt: TGTGCCAGCAGCCAAGTTACAGGGGGCACTGAAGCTTTCTTT; cdr3_aa: CASSQVTGGTEAFF
v_call: TRBV9; j_call: TRBJ1-1; clone_size: -; d_call: -; cdr3_nt: TGTGCCAGCAGCGTCAGGGAGAACACTGAAGCTTTCTTT; cdr3_aa: CASSVRENTEAFF
v_call: TRBV6-6; j_call: TRBJ2-1; clone_size: -; d_call: -; cdr3_nt: TGTGCCAGCAAATTTTCCAACAGGGGGGGATACAATGAGCAGTTCTTC; cdr3_aa: CASKFSNRGGYNEQFF
v_call: TRBV18; j_call: TRBJ2-2; clone_size: few; d_call: -; cdr3_nt: TGTGCCAGCTCAGCGACTACAACCCTCGCGAACACCGGGGAGCTGTTTTTT; cdr3_aa: CASSATTTLANTGELFF
v_call: TRBV20-1; j_call: TRBJ2-2; clone_size: -; d_call: -; cdr3_nt: TGCAGTGCTCCTACCGGGGAGCTGTTTTTT; cdr3_aa: CSAPTGELFF
v_call: TRBV27; j_call: TRBJ2-2; clone_size: -; d_call: TRBD1; cdr3_nt: TGTGCCAGCACCGACAGGGGGCCGGGTGGCGGGGAGCTGTTTTTT; cdr3_aa: CASTDRGPGGGELFF
v_call: TRBV5-1; j_call: TRBJ2-3; clone_size: -; d_call: -; cdr3_nt: TGCGCCAGCAGCTTACCGGGACAAGGCGATACGCAGTATTTT; cdr3_aa: CASSLPGQGDTQYF
v_call: TRBV21-1; j_call: TRBJ1-1; clone_size: -; d_call: -; cdr3_nt: TGTGCCAGCAGCGACTCTAACACTGAAGCTTTCTTT; cdr3_aa: CASSDSNTEAFF
v_call: TRBV5-4; j_call: TRBJ2-3; clone_size: -; d_call: -; cdr3_nt: TGTGCCAGCAGCCAACAGGGCAGCACAGATACGCAGTATTTT; cdr3_aa: CASSQQGSTDTQYF
v_call: TRBV18; j_call: TRBJ1-1; clone_size: -; d_call: -; cdr3_nt: TGTGCCAGCTCAGTTCAACGGGGGGAGGGCGGCACTGAAGCTTTCTTT; cdr3_aa: CASSVQRGEGGTEAFF